This T cell receptor beta chain appears in the sequencing data of a study of T cell repertoires in cytomegalovirus infection (dated by TCRdb to the late 2010s). Regarding the complete study: Recently identified HLA-C-restricted CMV epitopes, whose presentation resists viral immunomodulation, were targeted by peptide stimulations together with well-studied HLA-B-restricted epitopes. Donor HLA type was relevant to the analysis, as public TCR beta signatures indicated carriage of CMV infection together with the matching HLA type.

Relative to germline, V is 5 bases shorter and J is 6 bases shorter, with 15 bases between their ends. From the germline V gene, CDR1 is SGHTA and CDR2 is FQGNSA. The CDR3 sequence holds 14 residues, the cysteine and phenylalanine included. The sequence is cut down to CDR3 DNA, 42 bases in frame from base 1. Details on this clonotype: Its binding antigen is unknown. Base qualities are missing; no much larger clone stands one base away.

The sample was run on an Illumina HiSeq 1500. Starting from the raw public reads, TCRdb applied fastp trimming at Q25, assembled clones with MiXCR and retained in-frame beta chains. Every CDR3 protein is listed once, alongside the most common genes and DNA of its rows. The sample records about 330,000 distinct CDR3 sequences, about 35% of which are singletons. Roughly 13% of the sample comes from the top ten. The sample's treatment or condition, from its label and the paper: in vitro stimulation with specific CMV peptide epitopes to enrich CMV-specific T cells. Overall results and qualifications from the work: The ex vivo response was dominated by HLA-C-restricted CMV-specific TCR beta clonotypes, which also provided the single most frequent clonotype in two of eight donors. In both this cohort and an independent roughly 350-donor cohort, the cumulative frequency of public TCR beta family members distinguished carriers of CMV infection plus the relevant HLA type.

The input for sequencing was cultured PBMCs, taken from culture after CMV antigen stimulation. The rearranged segments are TRBV7-2 and TRBJ2-3, with the D gene call left open. The receptor was isolated from a human donor in good health (CMV status not recorded). Some clones in this sample may be carry-over from other donors' samples. The bases read TGTGCCAGCAGCATAAGGGCCAGCTCTGATACGCAGTATTTT. Protein translation: CASSIRASSDTQYF.